One sample yielded the 29 T cell receptor beta chains listed below, sequenced in a study of control samples from healthy donors and cancer patients (dated by TCRdb to 2020 to 2022). The library was produced with the immunoSEQ multiplex PCR assay. TCRdb's version of the immuneACCESS table is confined to in-frame rearrangements and falls short of the full clone set. An unresolved V gene accounts for under half of the shortfall where checked; the remainder is of unknown origin. Recorded for this sample are around 86,000 clones; 85% to 90% of them occurred a single time. Of the sample, under 2% is held by the ten largest clones. Sequences were obtained from PBMCs. The receptors were gathered from an older woman with head and neck cancer.

The V call is TRBV7-9, the J call TRBJ2-1; 7 bases are shared with TRBD2. V lost 1 base to trimming and J lost 2 bases; unmatched junction nucleotides: 2. From germline, CDR1 is SEHNR and CDR2 FQNEAQ (reference sequence). The CDR3 contains 15 residues. Here the CDR3 reads CASSLGAGPYNEQFF. Written as DNA, the CDR3 is TGTGCCAGCAGCTTAGGAGCGGGACCCTACAATGAGCAGTTCTTC.

This rearrangement joins TRBV13 to TRBJ2-5; 9 nucleotides match TRBD1. CDR1 and CDR2 from the germline V gene are PRHDT and FYEKMQ (reference sequence). Losses at the gene ends were 5 bases for V and 5 bases for J; bases not matched to a gene: 6. This CDR3 region has 14 residues. CDR3 in amino acids: CASSITGGRETQYF. CDR3 nucleotide sequence: TGTGCCAGCAGCATAACAGGGGGCAGGGAGACCCAGTACTTC. The full variable domain, completed using reference TRBV13 and TRBJ2-5, is AAGVIQSPRHLIKEKRETATLKCYPIPRHDTVYWYQQGPGQDPQFLISFYEKMQSDKGSIPDRFSAQQFSDYHSELNMSSLELGDSALYFCASSITGGRETQYFGPGTRLLVL.

The chain carries TRBV30 and TRBJ1-4, with D unclear. Germline values: CDR1 GTSNPN, CDR2 SVGIG (reference sequence). Trimming removed 0 bases from V and 4 bases from J, with 15 bases in between. The CDR3 has 16 amino acids. This CDR3 reads CAWSVVQNKVNEKLFF. As DNA, the CDR3 is TGTGCCTGGAGTGTGGTACAGAACAAGGTTAATGAAAAACTGTTTTTT.

The chain joins TRBV3-1 (or the pseudogene TRBV3-2) to TRBJ1-1; no firm D call. The CDR3 is 16 residues long. Looked up from germline, CDR1 is LGHDT and CDR2 is YNNKEL (reference sequence). Trimming removed 2 bases at V and 3 bases at J, with 16 bases between. The CDR3 spells CASSQPRGYTDTEAFF. The CDR3 bases are TGTGCCAGCAGCCAACCCCGCGGTTACACGGACACTGAAGCTTTCTTT.

This rearrangement joins TRBV14 to TRBJ2-5, with 10 bases lining up with TRBD2. The V and J ends lost 4 bases and 5 bases, in that order; junction bases with no gene match: 7. Germline-derived CDR1 and CDR2 are SGHDN and FVKESK. The CDR3 spans 15 residues. CDR3 amino acids: CASSPGLAGVETQYF. CDR3 sequence (DNA): TGTGCCAGCAGCCCTGGCCTAGCGGGAGTGGAGACCCAGTACTTC.

This rearrangement joins TRBV7-2 to TRBJ1-3; D ambiguous. The CDR3 covers 16 residues. V was cut by 1 base and J by 0 bases, with 10 bases left in between. Germline values: CDR1 SGHTA, CDR2 FQGNSA. The CDR3 sequence: CASSLGLYSSGNTIYF. For the CDR3, the DNA is TGTGCCAGCAGCTTAGGGCTCTACAGCTCTGGAAACACCATATATTTT.

The table lists this clone with a few counts. The J gene is TRBJ1-5, the V gene TRBV7-8; 8 nucleotides align to TRBD1. V lost 2 bases, J lost 6 bases, and 6 bases stayed unmatched. Germline V gives CDR1 SGHVS, CDR2 FQNEAQ. The CDR3 totals 15 residues. CDR3 sequence (DNA): TGTGCCAGCAGCTTACAGGGGGCCGGGGGTCAGCCCCAGCATTTT. Its translation: CASSLQGAGGQPQHF.

The genes are TRBV30 and TRBJ1-1; D ambiguous. The CDR3 loop spans 13 amino acids. Trimming took 4 bases from V and 0 from J, leaving 9 bases between them. In germline, CDR1 is GTSNPN, CDR2 SVGIG (reference sequence). The CDR3 DNA reads TGTGCCTGGAACGTACAGTTGAACACTGAAGCTTTCTTT. Protein product: CAWNVQLNTEAFF.

The chain couples TRBV4-2 to TRBJ1-1; D remains ambiguous. V shed 0 bases and J shed 3 bases, with 14 bases lying between them. This CDR3 contains 16 residues. CDR1 is LGHNA and CDR2 is YNFKEQ in the germline V gene. This CDR3 reads CASSQDGAIGYTEAFF. CDR3 DNA sequence: TGTGCCAGCAGCCAAGATGGAGCGATTGGGTACACTGAAGCTTTCTTT.

This chain connects TRBV10-3 to TRBJ2-2, with 10 nucleotides matching TRBD1. The V gene's germline CDR1 is ENHRY and CDR2 SYGVKD. The V and J ends lost 7 bases and 6 bases, in that order; junction bases with no gene match: 8. There are 15 residues in the CDR3. The DNA of the CDR3 is TGTGCCATCACATCCGGGACAGGGGTCGCCGGGGAGCTGTTTTTT. It encodes CAITSGTGVAGELFF.

Regarding this clone: A junction boundary mismatches the germline segment, possibly from a read error. The chain employs TRBV9 and TRBJ2-7; the match to TRBD2 covers 8 bases. Germline V gene sequence: CDR1 SGDLS, CDR2 YYNGEE. The CDR3 sequence is 13 residues long. Here the CDR3 DNA reads TGTGCCAGCAGCTTAGAAAGCGGGAGCGAGCAGCACTTC. Its translation is CASSLESGSEQHF.

This chain links TRBV5-4 with TRBJ1-1; no reliable D call. The CDR3 runs to 14 residues. The germline V and J ends were trimmed by 7 bases and 3 bases, with 16 bases remaining between them. Germline-derived CDR1 and CDR2 are SGHNT and YYREEE (reference sequence). CDR3 protein: CASGREVGDTEAFF. The CDR3 DNA sequence: TGTGCCAGCGGACGGGAGGTCGGCGACACTGAAGCTTTCTTT.

The V call is TRBV5-1, the J call TRBJ1-4; 9 positions match TRBD1. Germline V gives CDR1 SGHRS, CDR2 YFSETQ. The trim removed 6 bases at V and 8 bases at J, leaving 8 bases unmatched. There are 14 residues in the CDR3. DNA for the CDR3: TGCGCCAGCAAGGGTGGGACAGGGAAGGAAAAACTGTTTTTT. It yields the protein CASKGGTGKEKLFF.

The chain has TRBV18 and TRBJ1-5, with D unresolved. Germline CDR1 reads KGHSH; CDR2 reads LQKENI. The CDR3 runs 13 residues. Trimming shortened V by 3 bases and J by 4 bases, and 7 bases separated the two germline ends. In nucleotides, the CDR3 is TGTGCCAGCTCACCGGGCGAGAATCAGCCCCAGCATTTT. This codes for CASSPGENQPQHF. Full variable domain (missing parts from reference TRBV18 and TRBJ1-5): NAGVMQNPRHLVRRRGQEARLRCSPMKGHSHVYWYRQLPEEGLKFMVYLQKENIIDESGMPKERFSAEFPKEGPSILRIQQVVRGDSAAYFCASSPGENQPQHFGDGTRLSIL.

This chain connects TRBV30 to TRBJ2-1, with D perhaps matching TRBD1 or TRBD2 (5 bases each). The length of the CDR3 is 15 residues. The V end was cut by 0 bases, the J end by 4 bases, with 13 bases between. Germline V gene lookup returns CDR1 GTSNPN and CDR2 SVGIG (reference sequence). The CDR3 nucleotides are TGTGCCTGGAGTGTGTGGGGGAGCAATTACAATGAGCAGTTCTTC. Its translation is CAWSVWGSNYNEQFF.

The chain carries TRBV7-2 and TRBJ1-1; D is possibly TRBD1 (5 bases). V lost 5 bases to trimming and J lost 1 base, with 8 bases between them. The CDR3 has 13 amino acids. CDR1 and CDR2 (germline): SGHTA, FQGNSA. The CDR3 spells CASSHGGNTEAFF. The DNA for the CDR3 is TGTGCCAGCAGCCATGGGGGGAACACTGAAGCTTTCTTT.

This chain joins TRBV23-1 and TRBJ1-5, with 7 bases that match TRBD1. TRBV23-1 has ORF status, its function being uncertain. The trim removed 0 bases at V and 4 bases at J, leaving 3 bases unmatched. The CDR3 runs 15 residues. The CDR3 DNA reads as TGCGCCAGCAGTCAATCGGACAGGCTTAATCAGCCCCAGCATTTT. It translates to CASSQSDRLNQPQHF.

This chain joins TRBV10-3 and TRBJ2-5, with D perhaps given as TRBD1 or TRBD2 (6 bases each). This CDR3 has 14 amino acids. The germline CDR1 and CDR2 sequences are ENHRY and SYGVKD. Deletions cut 0 bases from V and 7 bases from J, with 12 bases between. The CDR3 is CAISESAGEATQYF. The CDR3 nucleotides are TGTGCCATCAGTGAGTCTGCAGGGGAGGCGACCCAGTACTTC.

V and J are TRBV7-2 and TRBJ2-3, with D perhaps TRBD1 or TRBD2 (5 bases each). Trimming took 2 bases from V and 0 from J, leaving 15 bases between them. The germline CDR1 and CDR2 sequences are SGHTA and FQGNSA. This CDR3 region has 17 residues. CDR3 amino acids: CASSLKGTIGSTDTQYF. The CDR3 DNA reads as TGTGCCAGCAGCTTAAAAGGGACCATCGGAAGCACAGATACGCAGTATTTT.

V and J are TRBV6-2 or TRBV6-3 and TRBJ1-5, with a tentative D call TRBD1 (6 bases). V lost 5 bases and J 5 bases, leaving 13 bases between the germline ends. This CDR3 is built from 14 residues. Germline lookup yields CDR1 MNHEY and CDR2 SVGEGT. The CDR3 loop reads CASSNSGAHQPQHF. DNA for the CDR3: TGTGCCAGCAGTAATTCAGGGGCGCATCAGCCCCAGCATTTT.

CDR3: CASSLGLAGGLADTQYF. The CDR3 DNA sequence: TGCGCCAGCAGCCTGGGACTAGCGGGAGGGCTCGCAGATACGCAGTATTTT. This chain joins TRBV5-1 and TRBJ2-3; the match to TRBD2 covers 16 bases. Looked up from germline, CDR1 is SGHRS and CDR2 is YFSETQ. The CDR3 is 17 residues long. V lost 4 bases to trimming and J lost 4 bases; unmatched junction nucleotides: 6.

This chain links TRBV5-1 with TRBJ1-2; no reliable D call. The germline V and J ends were trimmed by 6 bases and 4 bases, with 13 bases remaining between them. Per the germline V gene, CDR1 is SGHRS and CDR2 is YFSETQ. The CDR3 spans 13 residues. The CDR3, as DNA: TGCGCCAGCAAGGAGGAGGGTTTCTATGGCTACACCTTC. Protein sequence: CASKEEGFYGYTF.

This clone has a single count. The chain has TRBV28 and TRBJ2-2, with a weak D call TRBD1 (6 bases). Trimming stripped 3 bases from V and 1 base from J, with 24 bases between. Germline CDR1 reads MDHEN; CDR2 reads SYDVKM. CDR3 length: 20 amino acids. CDR3 bases: TGTGCCAGCAGTTTTGGACAGTGGTTTTCCCCAAACGAGAACACCGGGGAGCTGTTTTTT. It specifies CASSFGQWFSPNENTGELFF.

This clone has just one count. The chain joins TRBV5-1 to TRBJ1-3, with D possibly being TRBD1 (5 bases). Deletions cut 2 bases from V and 0 bases from J, with 9 bases between. From germline, CDR1 is SGHRS and CDR2 YFSETQ. CDR3 length equals 15 residues. The CDR3 region has the DNA TGCGCCAGCAGCTTAATGGGGGGCTCTGGAAACACCATATATTTT. This codes for CASSLMGGSGNTIYF. Based on the CDR3 plus reference TRBV5-1 and TRBJ1-3, the full variable domain is KAGVTQTPRYLIKTRGQQVTLSCSPISGHRSVSWYQQTPGQGLQFLFEYFSETQRNKGNFPGRFSGRQFSNSRSEMNVSTLELGDSALYLCASSLMGGSGNTIYFGEGSWLTVV.

The V gene is TRBV30, the J gene TRBJ1-1; possible D gene TRBD1, 5 bases. Trimming stripped 4 bases from V and 1 base from J, with 10 bases between. CDR1 and CDR2 (germline): GTSNPN, SVGIG (reference sequence). The CDR3 sequence is 13 residues long. In DNA, the CDR3 is TGTGCCTGGACAGGTGGGGGGAACACTGAAGCTTTCTTT. Its translation: CAWTGGGNTEAFF.

This chain uses TRBV7-6 with TRBJ2-1, with 13 bases that match TRBD2. Per the germline V gene, CDR1 is SGHVS and CDR2 is FNYEAQ. Losses at the gene ends were 5 bases for V and 7 bases for J; bases not matched to a gene: 8. The CDR3 runs 16 residues. CDR3 sequence (DNA): TGTGCCAGCAGCGGCAGGACTAGCGGGAGCACGAATGAGCAGTTCTTC. As protein: CASSGRTSGSTNEQFF.

J is TRBJ2-7 and V is TRBV13; D is perhaps TRBD1 (6 bases). V was pared by 3 bases and J by 6 bases, with 12 bases between. The germline gives CDR1 PRHDT, CDR2 FYEKMQ (reference sequence). This CDR3 spans 13 amino acids. DNA for the CDR3: TGTGCCAGCAGCTTCGATACAGGGTCCGAGCAGTACTTC. It codes for CASSFDTGSEQYF.

The CDR3 reads CASSGQFDSGNTIYF. The CDR3 DNA follows: TGTGCCAGTAGCGGACAGTTCGACTCTGGAAACACCATATATTTT. The rearrangement links TRBV19 to TRBJ1-3; TRBD1 might be the D (6 bases). V was trimmed by 6 bases and J by 0 bases, leaving 12 bases between them. In germline, CDR1 is LNHDA, CDR2 SQIVND (reference sequence). The CDR3 loop spans 15 amino acids.

The chain uses TRBV5-5 and TRBJ1-1, with D uncertain. Germline loops: CDR1 SGHKS, CDR2 YYEKEE (reference sequence). V was shortened by 3 bases and J by 5 bases, with 17 bases between the two germline ends. The CDR3 extends over 15 amino acids. CDR3: CASSSTLQGRTEAFF. CDR3 DNA sequence: TGTGCCAGCAGCTCTACACTACAAGGGCGGACTGAAGCTTTCTTT.